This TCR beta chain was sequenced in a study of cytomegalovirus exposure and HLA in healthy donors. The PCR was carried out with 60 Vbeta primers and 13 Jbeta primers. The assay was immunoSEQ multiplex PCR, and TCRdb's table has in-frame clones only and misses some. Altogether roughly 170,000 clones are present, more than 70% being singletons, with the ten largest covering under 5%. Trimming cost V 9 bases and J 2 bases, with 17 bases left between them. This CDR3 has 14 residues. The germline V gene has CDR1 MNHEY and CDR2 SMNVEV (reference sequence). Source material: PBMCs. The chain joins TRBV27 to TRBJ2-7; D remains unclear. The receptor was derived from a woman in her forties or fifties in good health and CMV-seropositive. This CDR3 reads CASVSRGRTYEQYF. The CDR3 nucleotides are TGTGCCAGTGTTTCAAGAGGCCGAACCTACGAGCAGTACTTC.